This T cell receptor beta chain was profiled in a study of T-cell memory formation after mild COVID-19. The ends were cut back, 4 bases at V and 3 bases at J, with 16 bases in the middle. The CDR3 has 16 residues. Germline V gene sequence: CDR1 LGHNA, CDR2 YNFKEQ. Using its own MiXCR run on the 5' RACE reads, TCRdb lists one record per CDR3 protein. The sample carries approximately 450,000 distinct CDR3 sequences, 15% to 20% recorded once. This chain links TRBV4-2 with TRBJ1-3; D not certain. Sequencing input: PBMCs or a T cell subset sorted from them (not recorded which). The sequence came from an adult woman who had mild COVID-19 (a few samples of this study predate the infection). Cell type and time point are not known. In nucleotides, the CDR3 is TGTGCCAGCAGCCTGGGCCCCGATCTAGGTGGAAACACCATATATTTT. Amino acid sequence: CASSLGPDLGGNTIYF.